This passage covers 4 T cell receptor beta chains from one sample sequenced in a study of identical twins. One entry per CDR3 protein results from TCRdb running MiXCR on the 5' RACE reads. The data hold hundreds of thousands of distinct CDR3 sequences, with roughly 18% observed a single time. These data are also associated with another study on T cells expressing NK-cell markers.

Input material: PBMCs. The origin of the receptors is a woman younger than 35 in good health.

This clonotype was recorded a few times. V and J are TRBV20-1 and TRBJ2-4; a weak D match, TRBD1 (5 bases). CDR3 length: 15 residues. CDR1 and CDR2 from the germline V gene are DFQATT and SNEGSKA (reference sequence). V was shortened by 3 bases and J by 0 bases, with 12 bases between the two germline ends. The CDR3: CSASSTGIAKNIQYF. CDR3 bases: TGCAGTGCTAGTTCCACAGGCATAGCCAAAAACATTCAGTACTTC.

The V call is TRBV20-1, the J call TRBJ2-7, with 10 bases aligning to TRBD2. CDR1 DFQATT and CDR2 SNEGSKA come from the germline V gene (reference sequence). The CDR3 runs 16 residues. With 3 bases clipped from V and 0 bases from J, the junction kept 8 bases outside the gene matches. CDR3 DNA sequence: TGCAGTGCTAGTAGCGGGCTAGCGGGAGTCTCCTACGAGCAGTACTTC. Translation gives CSASSGLAGVSYEQYF.

As DNA, the CDR3 is TGTGCCAGCAGAGGGGGGTCCATGAACTACGAGCAGTACTTC. Translated, it gives CASRGGSMNYEQYF. The chain couples TRBV12-3 or TRBV12-4 to TRBJ2-7, with D perhaps assigned TRBD1 or TRBD2 (6 bases each). The CDR3 totals 14 residues. The V and J ends lost 6 bases and 3 bases respectively, with 15 bases between them.

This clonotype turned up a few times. CDR3 loop: CASSLGFAGSSGNTIYF. Written as DNA, the CDR3 is TGTGCCAGCAGCCTGGGATTCGCAGGAAGCTCTGGAAACACCATATATTTT. The chain combines TRBV9 with TRBJ1-3; no clear D. Germline CDR1 reads SGDLS; CDR2 reads YYNGEE. CDR3 length: 17 residues. V lost 4 bases and J lost 0, with 17 bases in between.